What follows are 17 T cell receptor beta chains derived from one specimen sequenced in a study of blood T cell repertoires in COVID-19. TCRdb's table, derived via immunoSEQ multiplex PCR, lists solely in-frame clones and lacks some. Of approximately 300,000 clones listed, around nine tenths are singletons. The sample consisted of peripheral blood. The receptors originated from a woman younger than 45 with COVID-19, enrolled during active disease.

The chain uses TRBV5-5 and TRBJ1-1, with D unclear. V lost 4 bases to trimming and J lost 2 bases, with 9 bases between them. Germline V gene lookup returns CDR1 SGHKS and CDR2 YYEKEE (reference sequence). The CDR3 has 13 residues. CDR3 in DNA: TGTGCCAGCAGCACCTCAGGTAACACTGAAGCTTTCTTT. It yields the protein CASSTSGNTEAFF.

This chain connects TRBV19 to TRBJ2-2; D might be TRBD1 (7 bases). Germline V gene sequence: CDR1 LNHDA, CDR2 SQIVND (reference sequence). Trimming took off 7 bases at V and 8 bases at J, with 17 bases between the two ends. There are 14 residues in the CDR3. CDR3 nucleotide sequence: TGTGCCAGTACCCCAGGGGGGATGGTAGGGGAGCTGTTTTTT. The encoded protein is CASTPGGMVGELFF.

This clone was seen a few times. The V call is TRBV6-5, the J call TRBJ1-6, with D uncertain. V lost 7 bases and J 10 bases, leaving 8 bases between the germline ends. Per germline, CDR1 MNHEY and CDR2 SVGAGI. There are 11 residues in the CDR3. The CDR3 DNA sequence: TGTGCCAGCACTAACGGGTCACCCCTCCACTTT. Amino acid sequence: CASTNGSPLHF.

This chain connects TRBV11-2 to TRBJ1-4; D not certain. Between the trimmed V and J ends, which lost 4 bases and 5 bases, there was a span of 8 bases. The CDR3 runs 13 residues. Germline assignment: CDR1 SGHAT and CDR2 FQNNGV. The CDR3 protein is CASSSSSNEKLFF. The CDR3 DNA reads as TGTGCCAGCAGCTCTTCCTCGAATGAAAAACTGTTTTTT.

This chain connects TRBV19 to TRBJ1-1; possible D gene TRBD1, 5 bases. V lost 6 bases, J lost 5 bases, and 13 bases lay in between. The CDR3 covers 13 residues. Germline V lookup: CDR1 LNHDA, CDR2 SQIVND (reference sequence). DNA for the CDR3: TGTGCCAGTAGCAAAACAGGTAAAACTGAAGCTTTCTTT. This translates into CASSKTGKTEAFF.

J is TRBJ1-1 and V is TRBV27; D might be TRBD1 (6 bases). This CDR3 contains 16 residues. Germline-derived CDR1 and CDR2 are MNHEY and SMNVEV (reference sequence). Trimming cost V 3 bases and J 4 bases, with 18 bases left between them. CDR3: CASSFWGAGAGTEAFF. The CDR3 DNA reads as TGTGCCAGCAGTTTCTGGGGCGCAGGGGCAGGCACTGAAGCTTTCTTT.

This rearrangement joins TRBV6-2 or TRBV6-3 to TRBJ1-1, with a tentative D call TRBD1 (5 bases). V was trimmed by 2 bases and J by 1 base, leaving 11 bases between them. CDR1 and CDR2 from the germline V gene are MNHEY and SVGEGT. The CDR3 has 15 residues. CDR3 DNA: TGTGCCAGCAGTTACCCGGCAGGGCAGAACACTGAAGCTTTCTTT. It codes for CASSYPAGQNTEAFF.

The V and J genes are TRBV3-1 (or the pseudogene TRBV3-2) and TRBJ2-1, with TRBD2 identical over 13 bases. The trim removed 4 bases at V and 0 bases at J, leaving 9 bases unmatched. The CDR3 runs to 19 residues. CDR1 is LGHDT, CDR2 YNNKEL, per germline (reference sequence). CDR3 coding DNA: TGTGCCAGCAGCCCAGGACTAGCGGGAGACCCCAGCTCCTACAATGAGCAGTTCTTC. As protein: CASSPGLAGDPSSYNEQFF.

The rearrangement uses TRBV9 and TRBJ2-7; 14 bases fit TRBD2. Trimming at V came to 4 bases and at J to 5 bases, leaving 5 bases not matched to a gene. Germline V gene data show CDR1 as SGDLS and CDR2 as YYNGEE. CDR3 size: 15 residues. Written as DNA, the CDR3 is TGTGCCAGCAGCCGACTAGCGGGAGGGCCGAACGAGCAGTACTTC. It translates to CASSRLAGGPNEQYF.

This chain uses TRBV20-1 with TRBJ2-7, with D unresolved. This CDR3 is built from 15 residues. Germline V gene lookup returns CDR1 DFQATT and CDR2 SNEGSKA (reference sequence). Trimming left V 3 bases short and J 0 bases short, with 15 bases between. The CDR3, as DNA: TGCAGTGCTAGTTTGGTACGAGAGAGCTCCTACGAGCAGTACTTC. It codes for CSASLVRESSYEQYF.

J is TRBJ1-5 and V is TRBV6-5; possible D gene TRBD1, 6 bases. CDR1 and CDR2 from the germline V gene are MNHEY and SVGAGI. V was trimmed by 2 bases and J by 6 bases, leaving 11 bases between them. The CDR3 sequence is 14 residues long. CDR3 residues: CASSYETGSQPQHF. The CDR3, as DNA: TGTGCCAGCAGTTACGAGACAGGAAGTCAGCCCCAGCATTTT.

The chain combines TRBV10-1 with TRBJ2-5; 7 bases fit TRBD1. CDR3 length: 13 residues. The germline CDR1 and CDR2 sequences are WNHNN and SYGVQD (reference sequence). The junction had 0 bases not matched to a gene; V was cut back by 4 bases and J by 1 base. The CDR3 sequence is CASSGTGQETQYF. CDR3 DNA sequence: TGCGCCAGCAGTGGGACAGGCCAAGAGACCCAGTACTTC.

This sequence joins TRBV7-2 and TRBJ1-2; D is possibly TRBD1 (6 bases). Between the trimmed V and J ends, which lost 7 bases and 0 bases, there was a span of 9 bases. The CDR3 has 13 residues. Per germline, CDR1 SGHTA and CDR2 FQGNSA. This CDR3 reads CASKGDPNYGYTF. Written as DNA, the CDR3 is TGTGCCAGCAAGGGGGACCCTAACTATGGCTACACCTTC.

In its sample, this clone was seen a few times. The V call is TRBV29-1, the J call TRBJ2-1, with 11 nucleotides matching TRBD1. Germline CDR1 is SQVTM and CDR2 is ANQGSEA. The CDR3 contains 19 residues. V dropped 3 bases and J dropped 1; count of bases not matched to a gene: 14. Here the CDR3 DNA reads TGCAGCGTTGAGGTGGACAGGGGGCTTCCCTGGGGTTCCTACAATGAGCAGTTCTTC. Its translation: CSVEVDRGLPWGSYNEQFF.

The chain joins TRBV27 to TRBJ2-7; D gene unclear. This CDR3 comprises 14 residues. Trimming removed 2 bases from V and 0 bases from J, with 8 bases in between. The germline gives CDR1 MNHEY, CDR2 SMNVEV (reference sequence). CDR3 in amino acids: CASSLNSGSYEQYF. In DNA form, the CDR3 reads TGTGCCAGCAGTTTAAACAGTGGCTCCTACGAGCAGTACTTC.

The rearrangement joins TRBV19 to TRBJ1-5; 9 bases align to TRBD1. V lost 7 bases and J lost 4; bases outside the gene matches: 8. CDR1 LNHDA and CDR2 SQIVND come from the germline V gene (reference sequence). This CDR3 region has 15 residues. DNA of the CDR3: TGTGCCAGTACCGACTTGGACAGGGGAAATCAGCCCCAGCATTTT. It specifies CASTDLDRGNQPQHF.

This chain connects TRBV5-1 to TRBJ2-7, with a weak D call TRBD1 (5 bases). This CDR3 has 15 residues. The germline CDR1 and CDR2 sequences are SGHRS and YFSETQ. V lost 4 bases to trimming and J lost 2 bases, with 16 bases between them. CDR3: CASSRTTVPTYEQYF. The CDR3 DNA follows: TGCGCCAGCAGCCGGACGACAGTCCCCACCTACGAGCAGTACTTC. Full variable domain (outside the CDR3, taken from reference TRBV5-1 and TRBJ2-7): KAGVTQTPRYLIKTRGQQVTLSCSPISGHRSVSWYQQTPGQGLQFLFEYFSETQRNKGNFPGRFSGRQFSNSRSEMNVSTLELGDSALYLCASSRTTVPTYEQYFGPGTRLTVT.